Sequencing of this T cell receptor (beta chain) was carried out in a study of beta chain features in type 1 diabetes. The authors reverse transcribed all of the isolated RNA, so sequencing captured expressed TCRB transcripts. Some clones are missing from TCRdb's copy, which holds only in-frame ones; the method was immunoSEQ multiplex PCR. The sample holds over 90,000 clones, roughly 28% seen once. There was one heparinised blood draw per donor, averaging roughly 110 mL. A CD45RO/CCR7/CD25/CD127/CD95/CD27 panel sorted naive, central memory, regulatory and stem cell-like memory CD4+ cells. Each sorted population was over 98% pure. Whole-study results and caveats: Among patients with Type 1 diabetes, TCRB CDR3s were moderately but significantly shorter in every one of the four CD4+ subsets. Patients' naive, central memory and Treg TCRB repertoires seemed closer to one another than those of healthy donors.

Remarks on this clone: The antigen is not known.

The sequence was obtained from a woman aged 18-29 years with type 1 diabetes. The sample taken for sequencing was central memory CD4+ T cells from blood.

The CDR3 region is CASSKARGSPYEQYV. The DNA for the CDR3 is TGTGCCAGCAGCAAAGCGAGGGGGTCTCCCTACGAGCAGTACGTC. This rearrangement joins TRBV21-1 to TRBJ2-7; no DNA check was done on the table's D call, TRBD1. TRBV21-1 represents a pseudogene. This CDR3 has 15 amino acids.